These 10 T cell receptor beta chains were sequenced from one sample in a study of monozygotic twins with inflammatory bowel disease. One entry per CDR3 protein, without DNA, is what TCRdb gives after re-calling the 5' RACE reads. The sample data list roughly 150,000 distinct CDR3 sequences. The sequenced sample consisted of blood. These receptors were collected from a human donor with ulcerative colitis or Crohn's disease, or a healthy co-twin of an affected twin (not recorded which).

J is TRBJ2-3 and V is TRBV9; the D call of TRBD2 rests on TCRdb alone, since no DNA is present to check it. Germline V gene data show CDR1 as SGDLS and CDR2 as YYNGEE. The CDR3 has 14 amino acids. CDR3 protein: CASTRGLARDTQYF.

CDR3 loop: CASSPLGGRDNEQFF. V gene TRBV4-2 combines with J gene TRBJ2-1; lacking DNA, the TRBD2 call made by TCRdb goes unchecked. This CDR3 contains 15 residues. The germline V gene encodes CDR1 LGHNA and CDR2 YNFKEQ.

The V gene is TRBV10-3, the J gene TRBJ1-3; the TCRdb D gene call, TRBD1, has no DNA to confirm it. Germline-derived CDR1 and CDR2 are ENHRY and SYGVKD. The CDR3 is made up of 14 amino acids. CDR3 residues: CATAPGDPGNTIYF.

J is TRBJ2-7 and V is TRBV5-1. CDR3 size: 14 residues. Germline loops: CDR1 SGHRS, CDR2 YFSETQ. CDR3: CASSLTRDSYEQYF.

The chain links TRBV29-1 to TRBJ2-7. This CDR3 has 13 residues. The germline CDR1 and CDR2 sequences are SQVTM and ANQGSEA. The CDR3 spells CSVEDFTSDEQYF.

The CDR3 sequence: CASSFGRQVPNTGELFF. This sequence joins TRBV27 and TRBJ2-2. Germline V CDR1 and CDR2: MNHEY, SMNVEV (reference sequence). The CDR3 extends over 17 amino acids.

This CDR3 is CASSLRGERNTGELFF. This chain joins TRBV5-1 and TRBJ2-2; lacking DNA, the TRBD1 call made by TCRdb goes unchecked. Germline loops: CDR1 SGHRS, CDR2 YFSETQ. This CDR3 comprises 16 residues.

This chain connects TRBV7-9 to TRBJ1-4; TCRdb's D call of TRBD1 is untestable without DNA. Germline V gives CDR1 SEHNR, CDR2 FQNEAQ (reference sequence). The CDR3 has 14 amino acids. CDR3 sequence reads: CASSLTGGNEKLFF.

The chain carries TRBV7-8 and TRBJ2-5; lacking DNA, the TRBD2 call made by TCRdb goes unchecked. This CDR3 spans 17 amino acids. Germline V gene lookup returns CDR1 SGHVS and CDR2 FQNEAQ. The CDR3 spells CASSLSLIYTYGETQYF.

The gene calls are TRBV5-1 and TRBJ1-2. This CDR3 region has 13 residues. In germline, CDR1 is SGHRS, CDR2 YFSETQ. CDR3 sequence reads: CASSRLGADGYTF.